This is a list of T cell receptor beta chains from one sample in a study of blood T cell repertoires in COVID-19. Produced via immunoSEQ multiplex PCR; TCRdb's table is partial and in-frame only. The table shows roughly 250,000 clones, with approximately 83% occurring only once. Sequencing was carried out using PBMCs or T cells enriched from blood (not recorded which). The source of these receptors is a woman under 40 who had recovered from COVID-19. CDR3s include the opening cysteine and the closing phenylalanine or tryptophan. A D gene is named only where the DNA matches it firmly. A clone size is listed for some rows: how often the clone was seen (once, few, many), or a class if it is expanded.

TRBJ2-7,TRBV7-3,13,NA,NA,TGTGCCAGCAGCCCGACATCGGGGTTCGAGCAGTACTTC,CASSPTSGFEQYF
TRBJ2-2,TRBV19,15,NA,NA,TGTGCCAGTAGTCCCCTGGGCCTTAACACCGGGGAGCTGTTTTTT,CASSPLGLNTGELFF
TRBJ1-6,TRBV6-5,15,NA,NA,TGTGCCAGCGGGGTAGGGGGGGCCCTTAATTCACCCCTCCACTTT,CASGVGGALNSPLHF
TRBJ2-7,TRBV5-1,15,NA,TRBD2,TGCGCCAGCAGCCCATCCACTAGCGGAGCCTACGAGCAGTACTTC,CASSPSTSGAYEQYF
TRBJ1-2,TRBV7-8,15,few,TRBD1,TGTGCCAGCAGCCCACCGGGACAGGGGGGCTATGGCTACACCTTC,CASSPPGQGGYGYTF
TRBJ2-7,TRBV7-2,14,NA,TRBD2,TGTGCCAGCAGCTGGGGAGGGTCGAGGTACGAGCAGTACTTC,CASSWGGSRYEQYF
TRBJ2-1,TRBV10-2,16,NA,TRBD2,TGCGCCAGCAGTGAACAGGGACTAGCGGGAGCGAATGAGCAGTTCTTC,CASSEQGLAGANEQFF
TRBJ2-2,TRBV4-2,21,NA,TRBD2,TGTGCCAGCAGCCAAGCGGTGCAGGTCTCTAGCGGGGGCCCGAACACCGGGGAGCTGTTTTTT,CASSQAVQVSSGGPNTGELFF
TRBJ2-7,TRBV7-9,15,NA,TRBD2,TGTGCCAGCAGCCGGACTAGCGGGAGTGGGTACGAGCAGTACTTC,CASSRTSGSGYEQYF
TRBJ2-6,TRBV27,14,NA,NA,TGTGCCAGCAGTGTCTCCTCTGGGGCCAACGTCCTGACTTTC,CASSVSSGANVLTF
TRBJ1-1,TRBV7-9,13,NA,NA,TGTGCCAGCAGCCAGGGTGGTCACACTGAAGCTTTCTTT,CASSQGGHTEAFF
TRBJ2-7,TRBV29-1,13,NA,TRBD1,TGCAGCGTATCCTGGACAGGGGGGTATGAGCAGTACTTC,CSVSWTGGYEQYF
TRBJ1-4,TRBV4-2,16,NA,TRBD1,TGTGCCAGCAGCCAAGAGATCAGGGGGCTGGGTGAAAAACTGTTTTTT,CASSQEIRGLGEKLFF
TRBJ1-2,TRBV19,16,NA,TRBD1,TGTGCCAGTAGTATAGCCCACAGGGGGCGAGTCTATGGCTACACCTTC,CASSIAHRGRVYGYTF
TRBJ2-5,TRBV7-9,15,once,TRBD2,TGTGCCAGCAGCTTAGTGCGGGGGGACCAAGAGACCCAGTACTTC,CASSLVRGDQETQYF
TRBJ2-3,TRBV4-1,16,NA,TRBD2,TGCGCCAGCAGCCAAGTCCTAGCGGGCCTGGGGGATACGCAGTATTTT,CASSQVLAGLGDTQYF
TRBJ2-3,TRBV27,18,NA,TRBD2,TGTGCCAGCAGTTTATCGTCGACTAGCGGTTACTACACAGATACGCAGTATTTT,CASSLSSTSGYYTDTQYF
TRBJ2-3,TRBV5-4,13,NA,NA,TGTGCCAGCAGCTTTCTTGTCCCAGATACGCAGTATTTT,CASSFLVPDTQYF
TRBJ1-5,TRBV2,15,few,NA,TGTGCCAGCAGTGGGGGGGGTGATGGCAATCAGCCCCAGCATTTT,CASSGGGDGNQPQHF